This is a list of T cell receptor beta chains from one sample in a study of T cell changes during pregnancy in multiple sclerosis. Some clones are missing from TCRdb's copy, which holds only in-frame ones; the method was immunoSEQ multiplex PCR. The table includes 45,000 to 70,000 clones, approximately 90% detected once. Material: peripheral blood, obtained in the third trimester of pregnancy. Receptors originate from a female donor in good health, enrolled as a control in a pregnancy study. The CDR3 runs from the conserved cysteine through the conserved F or W. Each record gives: V gene, J gene, D gene, clone size, CDR3 protein, CDR3 DNA. D genes are given only for firm matches. A clone size is listed for some rows: how often the clone was seen (once, few, many), or a class if it is expanded.

TRBV14,TRBJ2-6,NA,NA,CASSQDAGANVLTF,TGTGCCAGCAGCCAAGACGCTGGGGCCAACGTCCTGACTTTC
TRBV4-1,TRBJ1-5,NA,NA,CASSHNLGDQPQHF,TGCGCCAGCAGCCACAATCTAGGGGATCAGCCCCAGCATTTT
TRBV6-5,TRBJ1-5,TRBD1,NA,CASSYLQGYQPQHF,TGTGCCAGCAGTTACCTACAGGGGTATCAGCCCCAGCATTTT
TRBV4-3,TRBJ2-5,TRBD2,NA,CASSLLAGGRETQYF,TGCGCCAGCAGCCTGCTGGCGGGGGGGCGAGAGACCCAGTACTTC
TRBV5-4,TRBJ2-2,NA,NA,CASSTSPGELFF,TGTGCCAGCAGCACCAGTCCCGGGGAGCTGTTTTTT
TRBV11-2,TRBJ2-1,NA,once,CASSSLRYSYNEQFF,TGTGCCAGCAGCTCCCTTAGGTACAGTTACAATGAGCAGTTCTTC
TRBV20-1,TRBJ2-5,TRBD1,NA,CSALQGAQYF,TGCAGTGCTTTGCAGGGGGCCCAGTACTTC
TRBV21-1,TRBJ1-1,NA,NA,CASSTQYERKGEDTEAFF,TGTGCCAGCAGCACCCAATACGAACGCAAAGGGGAGGACACTGAAGCTTTCTTT
TRBV7-2,TRBJ1-3,NA,NA,CASSLARAGNTIYF,TGTGCCAGCAGCTTAGCCAGGGCTGGAAACACCATATATTTT
TRBV11-1,TRBJ2-6,TRBD2,NA,CASTPGGLANVLTF,TGTGCCAGCACCCCGGGAGGGCTAGCCAACGTCCTGACTTTC
TRBV5-1,TRBJ2-5,NA,NA,CASSLQDGWTQYF,TGCGCCAGCAGCTTGCAGGATGGGTGGACCCAGTACTTC
TRBV29-1,TRBJ2-3,TRBD1,NA,CSVIIGQGSTDTQYF,TGCAGCGTTATTATCGGACAGGGTAGCACAGATACGCAGTATTTT
TRBV20-1,TRBJ2-5,NA,NA,CSAPAGETQYF,TGCAGTGCCCCCGCGGGGGAGACCCAGTACTTC
TRBV11-2,TRBJ1-1,TRBD1,NA,CASSPGTGETEAFF,TGTGCCAGCAGCCCCGGGACAGGCGAAACTGAAGCTTTCTTT
TRBV7-2,TRBJ2-3,TRBD2,NA,CASSLGTSGTGDTQYF,TGTGCCAGCAGCTTGGGGACTAGCGGGACAGGAGATACGCAGTATTTT
TRBV11-2,TRBJ1-5,NA,NA,CASSLGREIYQPQHF,TGTGCCAGCAGCTTAGGGAGGGAAATCTACCAGCCCCAGCATTTT
TRBV6-6,TRBJ2-3,TRBD2,NA,CASLGGAGTDTQYF,TGTGCCAGTCTCGGGGGGGCCGGGACAGATACGCAGTATTTT
TRBV21-1,TRBJ2-3,NA,NA,CASSTYDSGQGEGDTQYF,TGTGCCAGCAGCACCTACGACTCGGGACAGGGGGAAGGAGATACGCAGTATTTT
TRBV18,TRBJ1-4,TRBD1,NA,CASSPGDRGREKLFF,TGTGCCAGCTCACCGGGGGACAGGGGCAGAGAAAAACTGTTTTTT
TRBV5-6,TRBJ2-3,NA,NA,CASSLDRYTQYF,TGTGCCAGCAGCCTTGACAGATATACGCAGTATTTT
TRBV7-6,TRBJ2-7,NA,NA,CASSLESQRFYEQYF,TGTGCCAGCAGCTTAGAGTCCCAGAGGTTCTACGAGCAGTACTTC
TRBV9,TRBJ2-1,TRBD1,NA,CASGRKTGEGNEQFF,TGTGCCAGCGGTCGAAAGACAGGGGAAGGCAATGAGCAGTTCTTC
TRBV7-3,TRBJ2-5,NA,NA,CASSLSLGETQYF,TGTGCCAGCAGCTTAAGTCTAGGCGAGACCCAGTACTTC
TRBV11-2,TRBJ2-4,TRBD1,NA,CASSLGIGTGEFQYF,TGTGCCAGCAGCTTAGGTATAGGGACAGGGGAATTTCAGTACTTC
TRBV4-3,TRBJ2-7,TRBD2,NA,CASSQDGSGDNEQYF,TGCGCCAGCAGCCAAGATGGTAGCGGGGATAACGAGCAGTACTTC
TRBV18,TRBJ2-3,NA,NA,CASSPRRGGDTQYF,TGTGCCAGCTCACCGAGAAGGGGCGGAGATACGCAGTATTTT
TRBV4-2,TRBJ1-1,NA,NA,CASSLAGVGNTEAFF,TGTGCCAGCAGCCTTGCGGGGGTGGGGAACACTGAAGCTTTCTTT
TRBV7-9,TRBJ2-5,NA,few,CASSPDTSEETQYF,TGTGCCAGCAGCCCTGACACATCGGAAGAGACCCAGTACTTC
TRBV6-1,TRBJ2-6,NA,NA,CASSDRGASGANVLTF,TGTGCCAGCAGTGACCGGGGGGCATCTGGGGCCAACGTCCTGACTTTC
TRBV7-9,TRBJ2-3,TRBD2,NA,CASSPSGDTQYF,TGTGCCAGCAGCCCTAGCGGCGATACGCAGTATTTT
TRBV19,TRBJ2-1,TRBD2,NA,CASRSGLGYYNEQFF,TGTGCCAGTAGGTCTGGACTAGGCTACTACAATGAGCAGTTCTTC
TRBV7-2,TRBJ1-1,TRBD1,few,CASSLRVGTAAPEAFF,TGTGCCAGCAGCTTAAGGGTCGGGACAGCGGCCCCTGAAGCTTTCTTT
TRBV4-3,TRBJ1-4,NA,NA,CASSQGRAGAGGEKLFF,TGCGCCAGCAGCCAAGGCCGAGCGGGGGCGGGTGGTGAAAAACTGTTTTTT
TRBV5-4,TRBJ1-2,TRBD1,NA,CASSKGGEDYGYTF,TGTGCCAGCTCCAAAGGGGGCGAGGACTATGGCTACACCTTC
TRBV6-5,TRBJ2-1,TRBD2,few,CASALGGAGNEQFF,TGTGCCAGCGCCCTCGGGGGGGCCGGGAATGAGCAGTTCTTC